This T cell receptor beta chain was captured in a study of blood T cell repertoires in COVID-19 (dated by TCRdb to about 2020). About the full investigation: Collaborator samples came from the United States, Italy and Spain and covered acute and convalescent phases of COVID-19. A freely available public database, intended as a resource for researchers studying the immune response to SARS-CoV-2, is where the repertoires were released. The dataset comprised deeply sampled blood TCRbeta repertoires from subjects exposed to, actively infected with, or recovered from COVID-19. The material from the prospective study consisted of cDNA or gDNA derived from T cells, B-cell-depleted T cells, or PBMCs. A de-identified subject ID, COVID-19 status, age in years and sex were almost always included in the sample metadata. Where available, HLA class I and class II types were obtained from metadata supplied by the sample provider rather than from assay-based typing. The samples were drawn from two sources: the first 160 participants of the ongoing ImmuneRACE study, and 950 to 1,500 subjects contributed by 6 global collaborators. The paper as a whole reports these results and caveats: The amount of clinical and demographic metadata varied by source and participant and was provided uncurated.

TCRbeta CDR3 regions were amplified from genomic DNA using the immunoSEQ Assay, a bias-controlled multiplex PCR. The study's processing was this. Within the assay, amplification of reference gene primers was used to estimate how many nucleated cells each sample contained. Sequence reads were collapsed and filtered to measure the absolute abundance of every unique TCRbeta CDR3 rearrangement. For each sample, productive Simpson clonality was calculated as the square root of Simpson's diversity index across productive rearrangements. TCRdb mirrors the immuneACCESS table, restricted to in-frame sequences. Some clones are absent from its copies; in checked studies, under half trace to an unresolved V gene, and the reason for the others is unknown. V and J calls and clone size come straight from that table; D and trimming were deduced from the DNA. In this sample the table shows hundreds of thousands of clones, around 87% of which occur a single time. The ten most abundant clones make up 4% to 5.5% of the sample.

In the prospective study, participants were roughly 18 to 95 years old, resided in about 25 geographic areas of the United States, and were enrolled through a virtual design. In the prospective study, cohorts were assigned on the basis of participant-reported clinical history obtained from a screening survey and a study questionnaire. Mobile phlebotomists in the prospective study collected whole blood, serum and a nasopharyngeal or oropharyngeal swab from every participant. Participants in the prospective study had the option to provide additional blood draws and questionnaires over a 2-month period. Prospective study blood samples were shipped either frozen or at room temperature before DNA extraction. For this clone: Its specific antigen is unknown. No base qualities exist here, and no much larger clone lies one base off it.

The germline V gene (reference sequence) supplies CDR1 SEHNR and CDR2 FQNEAQ. Spanning cysteine to phenylalanine, the CDR3 consists of 13 amino acids. The sequence is cut down to CDR3 DNA, 39 bases in frame from base 1. At the junction V is shortened by 4 bases and J by 9 bases, with 13 bases in between. This receptor chain uses TRBV7-9 and TRBJ2-4; the D gene is perhaps TRBD1, on 6 matching bases. Source material: PBMCs or T cells enriched from blood (not recorded which). The receptor was derived from a woman between 18 and 29 years old with acute COVID-19. The CDR3 in this case is CASSSDSPSIQYF. The nucleotide sequence reads as follows: TGTGCCAGCAGCTCGGACAGTCCGAGCATTCAGTACTTC.